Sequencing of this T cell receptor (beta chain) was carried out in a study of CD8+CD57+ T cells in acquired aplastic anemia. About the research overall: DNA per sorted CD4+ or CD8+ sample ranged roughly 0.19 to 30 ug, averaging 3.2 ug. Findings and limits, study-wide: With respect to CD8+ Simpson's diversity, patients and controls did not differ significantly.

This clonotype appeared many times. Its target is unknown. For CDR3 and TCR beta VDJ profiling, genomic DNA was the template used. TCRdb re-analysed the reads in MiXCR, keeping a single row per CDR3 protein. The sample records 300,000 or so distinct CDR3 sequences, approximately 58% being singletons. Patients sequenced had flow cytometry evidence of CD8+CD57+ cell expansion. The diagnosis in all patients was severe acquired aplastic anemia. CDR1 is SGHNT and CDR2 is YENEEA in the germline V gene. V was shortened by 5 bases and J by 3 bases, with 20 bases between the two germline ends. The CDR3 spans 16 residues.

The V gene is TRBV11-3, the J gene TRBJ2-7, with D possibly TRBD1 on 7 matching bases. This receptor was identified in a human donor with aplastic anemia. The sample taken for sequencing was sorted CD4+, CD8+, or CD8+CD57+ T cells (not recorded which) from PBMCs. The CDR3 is CASSPGKGRGVYEQYF. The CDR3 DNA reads TGTGCCAGCAGCCCCGGTAAGGGCAGGGGGGTCTACGAGCAGTACTTC.